The present entry profiles one T cell receptor (beta chain) with its context. A single count supports this clone. No cognate antigen has been identified for it. Base-call qualities are not available, and no considerably larger clone is one nucleotide away. The data were taken from a study of control samples from healthy donors and cancer patients (TCRdb year 2020). The germline V gene specifies MRHNA as CDR1 and SNTAGT as CDR2. Deletion took 4 bases off V and 0 bases off J, with a span of 6 bases between the germline ends. The CDR3 has 13 amino acids, counting the end cysteine and phenylalanine. The CDR3 DNA has 39 bases and is translated from base 1. Library creation used the immunoSEQ multiplex PCR assay. Not all clones reach the TCRdb copy of this immuneACCESS table, which keeps in-frame sequences only. Checked studies attribute under half of the gap to unresolved V genes and leave the rest unexplained. The sample records about 160,000 clones, about 94% of which are singletons. The ten top clones hold 8.5% of the sample.

Sample: blood. The chain was built from TRBV6-4 and TRBJ1-1, with the D gene too uncertain to name. The sequence derives from a woman in her forties in good health. The sequenced DNA: TGTGCCAGCAGTGTTGGGGTGAACACTGAAGCTTTCTTT. It is translated as CASSVGVNTEAFF.